The clone carrying this T cell receptor (beta chain) was counted a few times. Its antigen is as yet unknown. Alongside a J-beta primer mix, a sample-barcoded 5' primer served in a second PCR lasting roughly 7 to 12 cycles. In TCRdb, the 5' RACE reads were re-called with MiXCR into one record per CDR3 protein. The table includes roughly 1,100,000 distinct CDR3 sequences, approximately 26% detected once. The data were obtained in a study of blood T cells in healthy people across ages. Study-wide findings and caveats: Researchers report that TCR beta diversity correlated strongly with naive T cell percentage.

The data also belong to a second study, concerning T cells of mothers and their children.

The receptor was derived from a girl aged 2 to 9 in good health. What was sequenced was blood.

CDR3 sequence (DNA): TGTGCCACCAGTGACGTTAGAACACCCCAAGAGACCCAGTACTTC. It yields the protein CATSDVRTPQETQYF. This chain connects TRBV24-1 to TRBJ2-5; D is uncertain. This CDR3 comprises 15 residues. With 4 bases removed from V and 1 base from J, the gap between germline ends came to 12 bases. Germline V CDR1 and CDR2: KGHDR, SFDVKD.